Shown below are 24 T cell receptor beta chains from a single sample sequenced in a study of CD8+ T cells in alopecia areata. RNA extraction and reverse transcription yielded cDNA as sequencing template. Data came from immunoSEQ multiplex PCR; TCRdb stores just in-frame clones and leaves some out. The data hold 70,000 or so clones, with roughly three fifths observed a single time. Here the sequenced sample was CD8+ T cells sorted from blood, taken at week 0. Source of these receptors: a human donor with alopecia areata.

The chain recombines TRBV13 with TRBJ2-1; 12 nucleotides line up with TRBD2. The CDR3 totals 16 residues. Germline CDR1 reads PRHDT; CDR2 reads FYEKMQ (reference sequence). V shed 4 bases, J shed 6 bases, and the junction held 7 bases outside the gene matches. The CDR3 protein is CASSSRTSGVRNEQFF. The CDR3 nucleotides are TGTGCCAGCAGCTCCCGGACTAGCGGGGTCCGCAATGAGCAGTTCTTC.

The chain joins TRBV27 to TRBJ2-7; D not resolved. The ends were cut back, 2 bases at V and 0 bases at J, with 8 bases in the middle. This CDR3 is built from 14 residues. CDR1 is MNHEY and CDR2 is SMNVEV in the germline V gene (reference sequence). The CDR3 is CASSLKGISYEQYF. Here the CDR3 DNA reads TGTGCCAGCAGTTTAAAGGGCATCTCCTACGAGCAGTACTTC.

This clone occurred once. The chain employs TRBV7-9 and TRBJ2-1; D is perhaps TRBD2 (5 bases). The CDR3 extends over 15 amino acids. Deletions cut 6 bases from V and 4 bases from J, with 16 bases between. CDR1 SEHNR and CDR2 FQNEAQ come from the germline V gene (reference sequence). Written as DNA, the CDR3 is TGTGCCAGCAGTGGTCGGCGGGCAGAATACAATGAGCAGTTCTTC. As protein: CASSGRRAEYNEQFF.

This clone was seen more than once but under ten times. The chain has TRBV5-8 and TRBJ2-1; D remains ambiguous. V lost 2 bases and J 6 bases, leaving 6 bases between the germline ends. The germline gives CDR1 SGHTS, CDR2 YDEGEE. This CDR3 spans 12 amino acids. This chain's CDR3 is CASSFGRNEQFF. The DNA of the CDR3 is TGTGCCAGCAGCTTCGGCCGCAATGAGCAGTTCTTC.

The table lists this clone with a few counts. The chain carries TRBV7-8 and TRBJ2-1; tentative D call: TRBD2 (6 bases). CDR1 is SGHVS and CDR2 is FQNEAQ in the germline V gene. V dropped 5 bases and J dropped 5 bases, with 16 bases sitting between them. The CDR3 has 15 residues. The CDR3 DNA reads TGTGCCAGCAGCCATCCCCTGGCGGGAAACAATGAGCAGTTCTTC. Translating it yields CASSHPLAGNNEQFF.

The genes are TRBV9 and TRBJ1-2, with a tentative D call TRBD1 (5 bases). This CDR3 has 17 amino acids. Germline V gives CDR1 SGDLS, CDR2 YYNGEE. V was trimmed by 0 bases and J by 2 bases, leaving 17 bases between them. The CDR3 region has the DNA TGTGCCAGCAGCGTAGCCGGGACCACGAGCCTGAACTATGGCTACACCTTC. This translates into CASSVAGTTSLNYGYTF.

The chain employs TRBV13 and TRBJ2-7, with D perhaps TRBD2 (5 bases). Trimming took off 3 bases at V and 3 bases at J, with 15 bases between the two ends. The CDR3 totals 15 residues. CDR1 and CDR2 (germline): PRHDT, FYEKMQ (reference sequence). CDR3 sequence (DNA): TGTGCCAGCAGCTTCGAGGGCGCAGAGGACTACGAGCAGTACTTC. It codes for CASSFEGAEDYEQYF.

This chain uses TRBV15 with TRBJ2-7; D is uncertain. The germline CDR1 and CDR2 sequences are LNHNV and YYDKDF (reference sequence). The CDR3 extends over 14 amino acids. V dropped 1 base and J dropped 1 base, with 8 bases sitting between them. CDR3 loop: CATSRGTSSYEQYF. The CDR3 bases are TGTGCCACCAGCAGAGGCACATCATCCTACGAGCAGTACTTC.

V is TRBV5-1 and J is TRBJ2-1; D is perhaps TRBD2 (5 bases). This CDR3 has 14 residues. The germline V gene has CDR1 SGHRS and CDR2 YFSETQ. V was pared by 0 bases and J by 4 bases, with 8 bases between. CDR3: CASSLGTSYNEQFF. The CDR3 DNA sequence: TGCGCCAGCAGCTTGGGAACTAGTTACAATGAGCAGTTCTTC. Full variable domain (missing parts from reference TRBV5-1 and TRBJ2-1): KAGVTQTPRYLIKTRGQQVTLSCSPISGHRSVSWYQQTPGQGLQFLFEYFSETQRNKGNFPGRFSGRQFSNSRSEMNVSTLELGDSALYLCASSLGTSYNEQFFGPGTRLTVL.

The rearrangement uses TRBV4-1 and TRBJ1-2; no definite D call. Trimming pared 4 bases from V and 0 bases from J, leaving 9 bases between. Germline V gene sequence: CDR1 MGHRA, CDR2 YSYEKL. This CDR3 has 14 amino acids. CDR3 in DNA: TGCGCCAGCAGCCCCGTGGATTCTAACTATGGCTACACCTTC. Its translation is CASSPVDSNYGYTF.

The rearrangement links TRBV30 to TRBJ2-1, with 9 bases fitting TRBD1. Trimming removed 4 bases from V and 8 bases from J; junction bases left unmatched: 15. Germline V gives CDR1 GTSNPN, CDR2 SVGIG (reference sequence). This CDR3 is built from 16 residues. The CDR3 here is CAWTNRGRVGWDEQFF. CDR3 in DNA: TGTGCCTGGACGAACAGGGGGCGCGTTGGATGGGATGAGCAGTTCTTC.

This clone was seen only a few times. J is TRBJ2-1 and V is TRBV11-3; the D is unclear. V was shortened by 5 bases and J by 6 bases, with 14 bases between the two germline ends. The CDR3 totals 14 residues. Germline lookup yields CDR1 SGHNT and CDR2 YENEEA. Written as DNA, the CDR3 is TGTGCCAGCAGCCTTGAAGGGTACTTCAATGAGCAGTTCTTC. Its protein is CASSLEGYFNEQFF.

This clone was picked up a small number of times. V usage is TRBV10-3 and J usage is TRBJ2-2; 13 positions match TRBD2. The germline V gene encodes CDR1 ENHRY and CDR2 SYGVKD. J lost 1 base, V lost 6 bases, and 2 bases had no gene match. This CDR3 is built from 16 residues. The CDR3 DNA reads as TGTGCCATCAGCGGGACTAGCGGGATGAACACCGGGGAGCTGTTTTTT. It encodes CAISGTSGMNTGELFF.

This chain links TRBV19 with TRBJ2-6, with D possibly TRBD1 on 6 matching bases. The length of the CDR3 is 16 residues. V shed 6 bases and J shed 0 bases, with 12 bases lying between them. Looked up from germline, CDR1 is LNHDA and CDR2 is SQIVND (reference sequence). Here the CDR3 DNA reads TGTGCCAGTAGCAGGGGTCCAACCTCTGGGGCCAACGTCCTGACTTTC. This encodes CASSRGPTSGANVLTF.

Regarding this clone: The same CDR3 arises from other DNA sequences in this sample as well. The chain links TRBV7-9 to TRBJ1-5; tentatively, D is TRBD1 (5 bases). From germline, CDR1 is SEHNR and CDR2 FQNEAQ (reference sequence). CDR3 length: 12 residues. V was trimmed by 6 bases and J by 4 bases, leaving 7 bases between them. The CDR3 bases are TGTGCCAGCAGTGGGGGGAATCAGCCCCAGCATTTT. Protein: CASSGGNQPQHF.

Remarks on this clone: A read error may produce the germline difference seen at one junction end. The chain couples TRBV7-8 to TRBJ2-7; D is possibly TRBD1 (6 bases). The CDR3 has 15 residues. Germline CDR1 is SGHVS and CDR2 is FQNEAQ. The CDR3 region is CASSQGLTGFYEQYF. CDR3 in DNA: TGCGCCAGCAGCCAGGGTCTAACAGGGTTCTACGAGCAGTACTTC.

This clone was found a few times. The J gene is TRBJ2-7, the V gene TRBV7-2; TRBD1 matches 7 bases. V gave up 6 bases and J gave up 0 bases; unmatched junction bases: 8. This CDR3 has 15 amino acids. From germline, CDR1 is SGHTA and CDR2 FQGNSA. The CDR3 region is CASSSTGFSSYEQYF. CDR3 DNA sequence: TGTGCCAGCAGTTCGACAGGGTTCAGCTCCTACGAGCAGTACTTC. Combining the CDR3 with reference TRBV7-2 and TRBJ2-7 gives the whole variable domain GAGVSQSPSNKVTEKGKDVELRCDPISGHTALYWYRQSLGQGLEFLIYFQGNSAPDKSGLPSDRFSAERTGGSVSTLTIQRTQQEDSAVYLCASSSTGFSSYEQYFGPGTRLTVT.

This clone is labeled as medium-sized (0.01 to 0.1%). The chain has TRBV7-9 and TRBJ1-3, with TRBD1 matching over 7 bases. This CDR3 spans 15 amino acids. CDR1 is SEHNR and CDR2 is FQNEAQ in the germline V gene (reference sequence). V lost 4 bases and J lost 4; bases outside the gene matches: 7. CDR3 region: CASSSPTGSGNTIYF. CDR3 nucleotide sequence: TGTGCCAGCAGCTCGCCGACAGGGAGCGGAAACACCATATATTTT.

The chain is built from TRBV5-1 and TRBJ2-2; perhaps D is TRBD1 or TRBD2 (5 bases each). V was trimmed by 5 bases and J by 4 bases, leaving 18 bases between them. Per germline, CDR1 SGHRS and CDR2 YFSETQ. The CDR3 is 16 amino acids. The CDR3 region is CASRPTVSGFTGELFF. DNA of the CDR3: TGCGCCAGCAGACCGACAGTGTCGGGGTTCACCGGGGAGCTGTTTTTT.

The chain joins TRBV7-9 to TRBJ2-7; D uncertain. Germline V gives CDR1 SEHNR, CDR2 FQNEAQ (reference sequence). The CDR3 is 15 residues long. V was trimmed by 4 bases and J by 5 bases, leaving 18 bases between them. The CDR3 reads CASSSSATSSNEQYF. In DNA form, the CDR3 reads TGTGCCAGCAGCTCATCGGCGACGTCTTCCAACGAGCAGTACTTC.

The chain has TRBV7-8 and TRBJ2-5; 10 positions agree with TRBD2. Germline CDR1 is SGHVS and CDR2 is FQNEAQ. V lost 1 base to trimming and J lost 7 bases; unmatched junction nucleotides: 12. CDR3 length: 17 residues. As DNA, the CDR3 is TGTGCCAGCAGCTTAGGGAAGAGCGGGGGGGGAATGGGGACCCAGTACTTC. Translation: CASSLGKSGGGMGTQYF.

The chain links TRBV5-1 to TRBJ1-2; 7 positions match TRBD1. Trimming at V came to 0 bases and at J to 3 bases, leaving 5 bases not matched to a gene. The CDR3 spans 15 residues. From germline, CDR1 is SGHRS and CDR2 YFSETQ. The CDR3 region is CASSLGEGGDYGYTF. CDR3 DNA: TGCGCCAGCAGCTTGGGAGAAGGGGGCGACTATGGCTACACCTTC. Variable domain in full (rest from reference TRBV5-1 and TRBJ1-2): KAGVTQTPRYLIKTRGQQVTLSCSPISGHRSVSWYQQTPGQGLQFLFEYFSETQRNKGNFPGRFSGRQFSNSRSEMNVSTLELGDSALYLCASSLGEGGDYGYTFGSGTRLTVV.

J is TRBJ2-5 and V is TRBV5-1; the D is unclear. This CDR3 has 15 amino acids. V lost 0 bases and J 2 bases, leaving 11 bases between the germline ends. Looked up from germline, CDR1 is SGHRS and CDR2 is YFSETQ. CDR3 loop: CASSLEAAAQETQYF. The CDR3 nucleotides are TGCGCCAGCAGCTTGGAGGCGGCCGCGCAAGAGACCCAGTACTTC.

The DNA of the CDR3 is TGTGCCTGGGCCAGGACTAGCGGCCAAGAGACCCAGTACTTC. This encodes CAWARTSGQETQYF. The chain is built from TRBV30 and TRBJ2-5; 10 bases fit TRBD2. The ends lost 5 bases at V and 1 base at J; junction bases unmatched: 4. Looked up from germline, CDR1 is GTSNPN and CDR2 is SVGIG (reference sequence). There are 14 residues in the CDR3.